This TCR beta chain was sequenced in a study of cytomegalovirus exposure and HLA in healthy donors (dated by TCRdb to 2017 to 2019). In terms of the full investigation: An earlier analysis of fewer than 750 of the donors reported over 250 Gb of sequence data and around 100 million unique TCR beta sequences obtained from around 170 million T cells. An early release covering roughly 640 HLA-typed donors comprised about 300 gigabases of sequencing data and roughly 86 million unique TCR sequences. The genetic ancestry cluster associated with self-reported Caucasian donors included 80% to 90% of the roughly 380 genotyped donors. The aim of the study was to test whether cataloging public T cell receptors could identify signatures of past pathogen exposure. The T cell repertoires of some 670 subjects were profiled by immunosequencing and related to cytomegalovirus serostatus. Besides the first cohort of more than 650 subjects, a separate validation cohort made up of over 95 different subjects was used. High-throughput TCR immunosequencing, statistical association of individual TCRs with disease status, and machine learning were combined to predict cytomegalovirus infection status. In a later analysis, previously published TCR beta repertoires from 550 to 750 donors were re-analyzed and high-resolution HLA genotyping was added so that TCR occurrence patterns could be studied. Rather than drawing on any new phenotypic data, the later analysis identified candidate immune exposures from TCR beta sequences and the way those sequences occurred across donors. In an earlier analysis of 500 to 650 of the donors, high-throughput TCR beta sequencing was used to judge whether each TCR beta V gene segment behaved as functional or pseudogenic. Donor age, sex, ethnicity and CMV serostatus were compiled together with the repertoire data. Genome-wide SNP genotypes for about 65% of the 666 donors were used in a later genetic analysis, which treated that subset as a discovery cohort. Every repertoire in the discovery cohort had been generated on one and the same sequencing platform. HLA typing included class I and class II loci at four-digit resolution. The number of donors typed differed by locus, with roughly 629-640 for A, B, C, DRB1 and DQB1, about 500 for DQA1, approximately 570 for DPA1, and 472 for DPB1. A handful of DR-DQ haplotypes were handled as single units for association and clustering because linkage in the cohort was strong. On average, roughly 240,000 unique TCR beta nucleotide sequences were sequenced per donor among 300 to 500 genotyped donors of the cohort, with roughly 19% of those sequences being non-productive.

This clone was seen just once. It lacks a known antigen. No much larger clonotype is one base removed from it; base qualities were not supplied. The cohort comprised approximately 700 healthy bone marrow donors. At the time of sampling, all cohort members were nominally healthy, though unrecorded immune exposures were likely present. The donor tested CMV seropositive and was one of the 289 seropositive cohort members. Each donor provided a peripheral blood sample, and peripheral blood mononuclear cells were used for TCR beta sequencing. The Qiagen DNeasy Blood Extraction Kit was used to extract genomic DNA from the blood cell samples. Preparation of the library involved the immunoSEQ multiplex PCR assay. For the multiplex PCR, a mixture combining 60 forward primers for TCR Vbeta segments and 13 reverse primers for TCR Jbeta segments was used. A multiplex PCR assay on genomic DNA amplified the CDR3 region of rearranged TCR beta genes. The Illumina HiSeq System was used to sequence the amplified TCR beta libraries as 87-base-pair reads. Per the original workflow: A later analysis tallied some 79 million unique TCR beta chains across the 600 to 700 repertoires, and roughly 11 million of those chains were shared by two or more donors. To remove PCR and sequencing errors, raw reads were error-corrected and collapsed into unique sequences using a nearest-neighbor algorithm that merged closely related sequences. To assign V, D and J gene segments, CDR3 sequences were aligned to IMGT reference sequences. For a sequence to be retained, at least a six-nucleotide match to both a V gene segment and a J gene segment was required. Rearrangements were classified as productive when the CDR3 lacked stop codons and remained in frame with V and J, and all other rearrangements were classified as non-productive. CDR3 was defined by IMGT convention, running from the second conserved V-encoded cysteine to the conserved J-encoded phenylalanine. The earlier analysis of fewer than 750 of the donors excluded sequences that lacked an unambiguous match to a single V gene segment. In an earlier analysis of 450 to 700 of the donors, V segments were called functional above 56.7% productive rearrangements and were called segregating when the between-donor standard deviation exceeded 5%. A statistical classification framework was built for diagnosing cytomegalovirus status from the catalog of TCR beta chain sequences. A later analysis assigned V and J genes by comparing TCR nucleotide sequences with IMGT/GENE-DB human TR gene sequences. In a later analysis, CDR3 sequences and most-parsimonious VDJ recombination scenarios were assigned using the TCRdist pipeline. In a later analysis, every TCR beta chain was defined by the combination of its CDR3 amino acid sequence and its V-gene family, and reads without a unique V-gene family were dropped. A later analysis removed 592 highly shared, low-generation-probability nucleotide sequences to deal with suspected cross-contamination and a sequencing artifact. A later analysis calculated a clonal expansion index for each public chain from normalized within-repertoire ranks of inferred template counts. Generation probabilities in a later analysis came from a VDJ recombination model fitted to out-of-frame rearrangements, and those results were checked against IGoR. Hypergeometric tests were used in a later analysis to score TCR-TCR, TCR-HLA and TCR-CMV co-occurrence, with a repertoire-size bias correction applied to the TCR pairs. False discovery rates were estimated in a later analysis by permuting HLA or CMV assignments 20 times. In a later analysis, co-occurring TCRs were grouped using DBSCAN, with TCRdist sequence similarity added in when clustering inside HLA-allele-positive subsets. Co-occurrence clustering excluded repertoires with fewer than 30,000 or more than 120,000 public chains, plus five with anomalous nucleotide sharing. Not all clones reach the TCRdb copy of this immuneACCESS table, which keeps in-frame sequences only. Checked studies attribute under half of the gap to unresolved V genes and leave the rest unexplained. V and J calls and clone size are given by that table; D and trimming were obtained from the DNA. For this sample there are under 110,000 clones; roughly 82% appear just once. 5% to 7% of the sample lies in the top ten.

What the study reported, not specific to this receptor: Cytomegalovirus status was reported to be diagnosed by the classifier with high specificity and sensitivity in both the original and validation cohorts. A few of the identified cytomegalovirus-associated TCR beta chains were confirmed in vitro to be specific for cytomegalovirus antigens. Broadly in line with IMGT annotations, most TCR beta V segments showed up in productive rearrangements about 87% or about 30% of the time in an earlier analysis of 587 of the donors. Correlated functional status among segregating V segments might be attributable to linkage disequilibrium, but an unknown experimental factor could not be ruled out. V-gene and J-gene trimming of TCR beta chains was associated with a missense DCLRE1C variant in a later genetic analysis, and the association was replicated in an independent cohort. In a later analysis, some 17,000 TCR beta sequences were associated with specific HLA alleles at a false discovery rate of 0.05. Only TCR beta chains were sequenced in this cohort, and the absence of alpha or paired-chain data limited detectable features. Presence/absence analyses assumed roughly uniform sequencing depth across donors, an assumption that may not hold. Across donors, most TCR sequences were observed very rarely, whereas some public TCRs were present in many individuals. The sequencing pipeline was judged likely to have produced a cluster of highly shared sequence variants as a technical artifact. In a later analysis, HLA-associated TCR beta chains were found to be more clonally expanded and to have lower generation probabilities than equally common non-associated chains. In a later analysis, TCR association rates were found to vary across HLA loci, with the most associated TCRs seen for DRB1 alleles and the fewest for HLA-C alleles. According to a later analysis, most CMV-associated TCR beta chains appeared to be HLA-restricted, and the HLA associations seemed to be driven largely by CMV exposure. According to the authors, the approach could potentially be generalized to other disease states and immunological phenotypes. Because counts were too low, roughly 16 rarely observed V segments, including chromosome 9 orphons, were left out of the earlier analysis of 587 of the donors. A total of some 180 TCR beta chains were listed by the study as associated with cytomegalovirus. Some IMGT-functional V segments, including TRBV6-2 and TRBV6-3, could not be told apart with the 87-base-pair reads, so those segments were excluded. In a later analysis, several top co-occurrence clusters were reported to appear linked to parvovirus B19, influenza, CMV and Epstein-Barr virus. Assigning TCR associations to individual alleles was difficult when HLA alleles, especially DR and DQ, strongly co-occurred. According to a later genetic analysis, donors in an Asian-associated ancestry cluster had fewer N-insertions in productive TCRs than the approximately 700-donor mean. A further reported finding was that TCR beta sequences accurately predicted the HLA-A and HLA-B alleles for most subjects in the first cohort. Immune exposure information for the cohort was limited to CMV serostatus. Because HLA typing was missing for some donors at each locus, association tests included only the typed subset.

CDR1 and CDR2 are read off the germline V gene as SGHTA and FQGNSA. Compared with germline, V lacks 3 bases and J lacks 7 bases; bases without a gene match: 6. The CDR3 runs 14 residues from the cysteine to the phenylalanine. Only the CDR3 DNA stays, 42 bases, in frame from base 1. Recombination linked TRBV7-2 to TRBJ2-3, with 8 middle bases fitting TRBD2. The receptor's source is a woman aged 45-59 years in good health and CMV-seropositive. The sequenced sample consisted of PBMCs. At the DNA level, the sequence is TGTGCCAGCAGCTTGCGGGGGGCCGAATATACGCAGTATTTT. This sequence encodes CASSLRGAEYTQYF.